This T cell receptor beta chain was observed in a study of blood T cell repertoires in COVID-19. On the study more broadly: The analysed material was cDNA or gDNA that came from T cells, B-cell-depleted T cells, or PBMCs.

There are 12 residues in the CDR3. Germline V gives CDR1 DFQATT, CDR2 SNEGSKA (reference sequence). Trimming stripped 3 bases from V and 0 bases from J, with 5 bases between. Assay: immunoSEQ multiplex PCR; the TCRdb copy retains only in-frame clones and omits some. The table has a few hundred thousand clones, 90% seen once. This TCR came from a woman aged 40 to 50 with acute or convalescent COVID-19. Sample: peripheral blood. The chain combines TRBV20-1 with TRBJ1-2; D remains ambiguous. CDR3 nucleotides: TGCAGTGCTAGTGGCGCTAACTATGGCTACACCTTC. Translating it yields CSASGANYGYTF.